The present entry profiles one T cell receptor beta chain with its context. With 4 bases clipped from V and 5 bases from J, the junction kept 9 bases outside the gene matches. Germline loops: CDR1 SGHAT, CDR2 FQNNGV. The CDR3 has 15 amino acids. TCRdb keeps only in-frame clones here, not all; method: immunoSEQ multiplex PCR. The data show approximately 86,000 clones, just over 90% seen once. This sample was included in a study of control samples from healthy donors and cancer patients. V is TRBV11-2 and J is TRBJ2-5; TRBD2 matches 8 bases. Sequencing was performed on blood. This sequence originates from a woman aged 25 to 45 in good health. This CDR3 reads CASSWPESGSETQYF. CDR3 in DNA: TGTGCCAGCAGCTGGCCCGAGAGCGGGAGCGAGACCCAGTACTTC.